Shown below are 3 T cell receptor beta chains from a single sample sequenced in a study of cytomegalovirus exposure and HLA in healthy donors. This PCR relied on a set of 60 Vbeta primers and 13 Jbeta primers. TCRdb keeps only in-frame clones here, not all; method: immunoSEQ multiplex PCR. The profile shows over 150,000 clones, roughly 80% of them singletons. The material sequenced was PBMCs. The receptors shown here come from a young man in good health and CMV-seropositive.

The chain combines TRBV5-1 with TRBJ2-7; 10 bases map to TRBD1. This CDR3 region has 16 residues. The germline gives CDR1 SGHRS, CDR2 YFSETQ. Trimming at V came to 5 bases and at J to 6 bases, leaving 14 bases not matched to a gene. The CDR3 region is CASSFKGGQGTVEQYF. Written as DNA, the CDR3 is TGCGCCAGCAGTTTCAAAGGGGGACAGGGGACAGTCGAGCAGTACTTC.

The gene calls are TRBV30 and TRBJ2-7, with TRBD2 matching over 8 bases. J lost 12 bases, V lost 5 bases, and 12 bases had no gene match. The CDR3 consists of 12 residues. Germline CDR1 and CDR2: GTSNPN and SVGIG (reference sequence). CDR3 sequence (DNA): TGTGCCTGGGAAGCGGGAGTGGGGATAAGGTACTTC. Protein product: CAWEAGVGIRYF.

CDR3 nucleotides: TGTGCCAGCAGCATTTGGACGGGACAGGGGACGGCTGGGGCCAACGTCCTGACTTTC. It is translated as CASSIWTGQGTAGANVLTF. This rearrangement joins TRBV14 to TRBJ2-6; 10 bases are shared with TRBD1. This CDR3 comprises 19 residues. In germline, CDR1 is SGHDN, CDR2 FVKESK. Trimming took 5 bases from V and 2 from J; bases not matched to a gene: 12.